Described below is a single TCR beta chain sequence and its context. The data stem from a study of blood T cell repertoires in COVID-19. The wider study: Acute and convalescent COVID-19 specimens originated in the United States, Italy and Spain. In each case, the material was cDNA or gDNA derived from T cells, B-cell-depleted T cells, or PBMCs.

The V gene end was trimmed by 1 base and the J gene end by 1 base; junction bases not matched to a gene: 6. Per the germline V gene, CDR1 is SGHRS and CDR2 is YFSETQ. CDR3 length equals 16 residues. In the original processing: Reference gene primer amplification gave nucleated cell count estimates. Repertoires were generated with immunoSEQ multiplex PCR, while TCRdb's copy carries only in-frame clones and drops some. V and J calls and clone size are given by that table; D and trimming were obtained from the DNA. The sample holds about 240,000 clones, 70% to 90% seen once. The receptor was derived from a woman in her 70s with active or convalescent COVID-19. Sample: peripheral blood. The genes are TRBV5-1 and TRBJ2-5, with 8 bases matching TRBD2. The CDR3 region is CASSLISLAGQETQYF. The CDR3 bases are TGCGCCAGCAGCTTGATATCTCTAGCGGGCCAAGAGACCCAGTACTTC. The whole variable domain, remainder taken from reference TRBV5-1 and TRBJ2-5, is KAGVTQTPRYLIKTRGQQVTLSCSPISGHRSVSWYQQTPGQGLQFLFEYFSETQRNKGNFPGRFSGRQFSNSRSEMNVSTLELGDSALYLCASSLISLAGQETQYFGPGTRLLVL.